This T cell receptor (beta chain) originates from a study of post-analysis software for immune sequencing data. Background on the study: Both relapsing-remitting and secondary progressive multiple sclerosis featured among the disease courses, as did progressive-relapsing multiple sclerosis. Study observations and caveats: Samples sharing a preparation batch grouped tightly together when assessed by F measure.

CDR1 MNHEY and CDR2 SMNVEV come from the germline V gene (reference sequence). This CDR3 comprises 15 residues. J was trimmed by 4 bases and V by 2 bases; bases with no gene match: 6. Turning to this clonotype: No antigen is known for it.

The TCR beta cDNA libraries contained unique molecular identifiers. TCRdb re-called the PCR reads with MiXCR, one entry per CDR3 protein. This sample carries roughly 160,000 distinct CDR3 sequences, 30% to 45% of them seen once, and the ten largest clones take 25% to 35%. This receptor was identified in a girl under 18 with multiple sclerosis. Specimen: blood, collected after autologous hematopoietic stem cell transplantation. J is TRBJ2-5 and V is TRBV27; 8 bases align to TRBD1. The CDR3: CASSLVGRGRETQYF. For the CDR3, the DNA is TGTGCCAGCAGTTTAGTAGGCAGGGGGCGAGAGACCCAGTACTTC.